This is a list of T cell receptor beta chains from one sample in a study of cytomegalovirus exposure and HLA in healthy donors. Assay used: immunoSEQ multiplex PCR; TCRdb lists only in-frame clones, some missing. The table has about 60,000 clones, around 96% seen once. Sequenced: PBMCs. Receptors were obtained from a man aged 18 to 35 in good health and CMV-seronegative. Both conserved end residues are part of each CDR3. Fields, in order: CDR3 protein, CDR3 DNA, clone size, J gene, V gene, D gene. D genes are given only for firm matches. Size values are once, few and many counts, or a class for expanded clones, and some rows have none.

CDR3 protein: CASSVGGGEGETQYF
CDR3 DNA: TGTGCCAGCAGCGTAGGAGGAGGGGAAGGGGAGACCCAGTACTTC
clone size: NA
J gene: TRBJ2-5
V gene: TRBV9
D gene: NA

CDR3 protein: CASSARTRGDTGELFF
CDR3 DNA: TGTGCCAGCAGCGCCCGGACTAGAGGCGACACCGGGGAGCTGTTTTTT
clone size: NA
J gene: TRBJ2-2
V gene: TRBV9
D gene: TRBD2

CDR3 protein: CASNKKMGRGGANVLTF
CDR3 DNA: TGTGCCAGCAATAAAAAAATGGGTAGGGGCGGGGCCAACGTCCTGACTTTC
clone size: NA
J gene: TRBJ2-6
V gene: TRBV11-2
D gene: NA

CDR3 protein: CASSPSGGDNEKLFF
CDR3 DNA: TGTGCCAGCTCCCCCTCGGGCGGGGATAATGAAAAACTGTTTTTT
clone size: once
J gene: TRBJ1-4
V gene: TRBV18
D gene: NA

CDR3 protein: CASSQDRVSYEQYF
CDR3 DNA: TGTGCCAGCAGCCAAGACAGGGTCTCCTACGAGCAGTACTTC
clone size: NA
J gene: TRBJ2-7
V gene: TRBV7-9
D gene: TRBD1

CDR3 protein: CASSSTGVEQYF
CDR3 DNA: TGTGCCAGCAGCTCTACAGGGGTCGAGCAGTACTTC
clone size: NA
J gene: TRBJ2-7
V gene: TRBV9
D gene: TRBD1

CDR3 protein: CAISEGTGDEKLFF
CDR3 DNA: TGTGCCATCAGTGAAGGGACAGGGGATGAAAAACTGTTTTTT
clone size: NA
J gene: TRBJ1-4
V gene: TRBV10-3
D gene: TRBD1

CDR3 protein: CSAGEPSGSVQETQYF
CDR3 DNA: TGCAGCGCAGGGGAACCTAGCGGGAGTGTTCAAGAGACCCAGTACTTC
clone size: NA
J gene: TRBJ2-5
V gene: TRBV29-1
D gene: TRBD2

CDR3 protein: CASTPFSAGVLDF
CDR3 DNA: TGTGCCAGCACCCCCTTCTCTGCGGGGGTCCTCGACTTC
clone size: once
J gene: TRBJ2-7
V gene: TRBV28
D gene: TRBD2

CDR3 protein: CASSLSGAGSTEAFF
CDR3 DNA: TGTGCCAGCAGTTTATCTGGGGCCGGGAGCACTGAAGCTTTCTTT
clone size: once
J gene: TRBJ1-1
V gene: TRBV27
D gene: NA

CDR3 protein: CAISAPTGTREQFF
CDR3 DNA: TGTGCCATCAGTGCGCCGACGGGTACTCGGGAGCAGTTCTTC
clone size: NA
J gene: TRBJ2-1
V gene: TRBV10-3
D gene: NA

CDR3 protein: CAWSVRTGGYEQYF
CDR3 DNA: TGTGCCTGGAGTGTACGGACAGGGGGCTACGAGCAGTACTTC
clone size: NA
J gene: TRBJ2-7
V gene: TRBV30
D gene: TRBD1

CDR3 protein: CAWSNPTSGDTDTQYF
CDR3 DNA: TGTGCCTGGAGTAACCCGACTAGCGGCGACACAGATACGCAGTATTTT
clone size: NA
J gene: TRBJ2-3
V gene: TRBV30
D gene: TRBD2

CDR3 protein: CASSFDRLNQPQHF
CDR3 DNA: TGTGCCAGCAGCTTTGACAGACTCAATCAGCCCCAGCATTTT
clone size: NA
J gene: TRBJ1-5
V gene: TRBV2
D gene: NA

CDR3 protein: CASSDPSGDYNEQFF
CDR3 DNA: TGTGCCAGCAGCGATCCTAGCGGAGACTACAATGAGCAGTTCTTC
clone size: NA
J gene: TRBJ2-1
V gene: TRBV11-3
D gene: TRBD2

CDR3 protein: CASRDSSSGNTIYF
CDR3 DNA: TGTGCCAGCAGGGACAGCAGCTCTGGAAACACCATATATTTT
clone size: NA
J gene: TRBJ1-3
V gene: TRBV28
D gene: NA

CDR3 protein: CASSQPGLQIYEQFF
CDR3 DNA: TGCGCCAGCAGCCAACCGGGACTACAAATTTATGAGCAGTTCTTC
clone size: once
J gene: TRBJ2-1
V gene: TRBV4-1
D gene: TRBD2

CDR3 protein: CASSPGFSDTQYF
CDR3 DNA: TGTGCCAGCAGCCCGGGGTTTTCCGATACGCAGTATTTT
clone size: NA
J gene: TRBJ2-3
V gene: TRBV7-9
D gene: NA

CDR3 protein: CASSPSTGGAETQYF
CDR3 DNA: TGCGCCAGCAGCCCATCGACAGGGGGCGCAGAGACCCAGTACTTC
clone size: NA
J gene: TRBJ2-5
V gene: TRBV5-1
D gene: TRBD1

CDR3 protein: CASSQDGDGYTF
CDR3 DNA: TGCGCCAGCAGCCAAGACGGGGATGGCTACACCTTC
clone size: NA
J gene: TRBJ1-2
V gene: TRBV4-1
D gene: NA

CDR3 protein: CASTLTGGKLFF
CDR3 DNA: TGTGCCAGCACCTTGACAGGGGGAAAACTGTTTTTT
clone size: NA
J gene: TRBJ1-4
V gene: TRBV2
D gene: TRBD1

CDR3 protein: CASSRGQGSSYEQYF
CDR3 DNA: TGTGCCAGCAGCCGCGGACAGGGAAGCTCCTACGAGCAGTACTTC
clone size: NA
J gene: TRBJ2-7
V gene: TRBV7-9
D gene: TRBD1

CDR3 protein: CASSDSQGWEQYF
CDR3 DNA: TGTGCCAGCAGTGACTCACAGGGGTGGGAGCAGTACTTC
clone size: NA
J gene: TRBJ2-7
V gene: TRBV6-1
D gene: TRBD1

CDR3 protein: CASSLLGLAGPRASGELFF
CDR3 DNA: TGTGCCAGCAGTTTACTGGGGCTAGCGGGGCCTCGGGCAAGCGGGGAGCTGTTTTTT
clone size: NA
J gene: TRBJ2-2
V gene: TRBV27
D gene: TRBD2

CDR3 protein: CASSNTGDSYNEQFF
CDR3 DNA: TGTGCCAGCAGCAACACCGGGGACTCCTACAATGAGCAGTTCTTC
clone size: NA
J gene: TRBJ2-1
V gene: TRBV9
D gene: NA

CDR3 protein: CAKLFSAGGESLKSNYGYTF
CDR3 DNA: TGTGCCAAGCTATTCTCCGCTGGAGGGGAAAGTTTGAAAAGTAACTATGGCTACACCTTC
clone size: NA
J gene: TRBJ1-2
V gene: TRBV19
D gene: NA

CDR3 protein: CASSQIGSRAYEQYF
CDR3 DNA: TGTGCCAGCAGCCAAATCGGCTCGAGGGCCTACGAGCAGTACTTC
clone size: NA
J gene: TRBJ2-7
V gene: TRBV28
D gene: NA

CDR3 protein: CASSAPWGSGRPNEQFF
CDR3 DNA: TGTGCCAGCAGCGCCCCATGGGGTAGCGGGAGACCGAATGAGCAGTTCTTC
clone size: few
J gene: TRBJ2-1
V gene: TRBV9
D gene: TRBD2

CDR3 protein: CASRPRAGEQQYF
CDR3 DNA: TGTGCCAGCAGGCCTCGAGCAGGGGAGCAGCAGTACTTC
clone size: NA
J gene: TRBJ2-7
V gene: TRBV28
D gene: NA

CDR3 protein: CAWTTGGSQETQYF
CDR3 DNA: TGTGCCTGGACGACAGGGGGCTCTCAAGAGACCCAGTACTTC
clone size: NA
J gene: TRBJ2-5
V gene: TRBV30
D gene: TRBD1

CDR3 protein: CASSPPKGAQETQYF
CDR3 DNA: TGTGCCAGCTCACCACCCAAAGGGGCCCAAGAGACCCAGTACTTC
clone size: NA
J gene: TRBJ2-5
V gene: TRBV18
D gene: NA

CDR3 protein: CASSDRGLNEQFF
CDR3 DNA: TGCGCCAGCAGCGACCGGGGTCTCAATGAGCAGTTCTTC
clone size: once
J gene: TRBJ2-1
V gene: TRBV4-1
D gene: NA

CDR3 protein: CASTGSGTEAFF
CDR3 DNA: TGTGCCAGCACAGGGTCGGGCACTGAAGCTTTCTTT
clone size: once
J gene: TRBJ1-1
V gene: TRBV5-6
D gene: NA

CDR3 protein: CASTTLYLEKQFF
CDR3 DNA: TGTGCCAGCACTACCCTTTATCTCGAAAAGCAGTTCTTC
clone size: NA
J gene: TRBJ2-1
V gene: TRBV28
D gene: NA

CDR3 protein: CASSLGGSYEQYF
CDR3 DNA: TGTGCCAGCAGTTTAGGCGGGAGCTACGAGCAGTACTTC
clone size: NA
J gene: TRBJ2-7
V gene: TRBV28
D gene: TRBD2

CDR3 protein: CASSHAGTENGYTF
CDR3 DNA: TGTGCCAGCAGTCACGCCGGGACAGAAAATGGCTACACCTTC
clone size: NA
J gene: TRBJ1-2
V gene: TRBV6-5
D gene: TRBD1

CDR3 protein: CASSLRAERYNEQFF
CDR3 DNA: TGTGCCAGCAGTTTAAGAGCTGAGCGGTACAATGAGCAGTTCTTC
clone size: once
J gene: TRBJ2-1
V gene: TRBV27
D gene: NA

CDR3 protein: CATSRHRGEETQYF
CDR3 DNA: TGTGCCACCAGCAGACACAGGGGCGAAGAGACCCAGTACTTC
clone size: once
J gene: TRBJ2-5
V gene: TRBV15
D gene: TRBD1

CDR3 protein: CASSTGTSGSREQFF
CDR3 DNA: TGTGCCAGCAGCACTGGGACTAGCGGGAGTCGTGAGCAGTTCTTC
clone size: NA
J gene: TRBJ2-1
V gene: TRBV27
D gene: TRBD2

CDR3 protein: CASSHPAGGQETQYF
CDR3 DNA: TGCGCCAGCAGCCACCCCGCGGGGGGTCAAGAGACCCAGTACTTC
clone size: NA
J gene: TRBJ2-5
V gene: TRBV4-1
D gene: TRBD2

CDR3 protein: CASSSSNYGYTF
CDR3 DNA: TGTGCCAGTAGTTCCAGTAACTATGGCTACACCTTC
clone size: NA
J gene: TRBJ1-2
V gene: TRBV19
D gene: NA

CDR3 protein: CASRSDRNSYNEQFF
CDR3 DNA: TGTGCCAGCAGATCGGACAGGAACTCCTACAATGAGCAGTTCTTC
clone size: once
J gene: TRBJ2-1
V gene: TRBV6-5
D gene: TRBD1

CDR3 protein: CASSLVGSTDTQYF
CDR3 DNA: TGTGCCAGCAGCTTAGTTGGCAGCACAGATACGCAGTATTTT
clone size: NA
J gene: TRBJ2-3
V gene: TRBV11-2
D gene: NA

CDR3 protein: CASSVWDRGLETQYF
CDR3 DNA: TGTGCCAGCAGCGTCTGGGACAGGGGGCTCGAGACCCAGTACTTC
clone size: NA
J gene: TRBJ2-5
V gene: TRBV5-6
D gene: TRBD1

CDR3 protein: CASSQRALLASGSTGANVLTF
CDR3 DNA: TGTGCCAGCAGCCAAAGGGCCCTCTTGGCTAGCGGGAGTACTGGGGCCAACGTCCTGACTTTC
clone size: NA
J gene: TRBJ2-6
V gene: TRBV14
D gene: TRBD2

CDR3 protein: CASSMTGLGFGELFF
CDR3 DNA: TGTGCCAGTAGTATGACGGGACTAGGGTTCGGGGAGCTGTTTTTT
clone size: NA
J gene: TRBJ2-2
V gene: TRBV19
D gene: TRBD2

CDR3 protein: CATRQETNIQYF
CDR3 DNA: TGTGCCACTAGACAGGAGACCAACATTCAGTACTTC
clone size: NA
J gene: TRBJ2-4
V gene: TRBV19
D gene: NA

CDR3 protein: CASGPGTGGAFF
CDR3 DNA: TGTGCTAGTGGTCCTGGGACTGGAGGCGCGTTCTTC
clone size: NA
J gene: TRBJ2-1
V gene: TRBV12-5
D gene: NA

CDR3 protein: CASSEGRTASDTIYF
CDR3 DNA: TGTGCCAGCAGCGAGGGTAGGACAGCGTCGGACACCATATATTTT
clone size: once
J gene: TRBJ1-3
V gene: TRBV9
D gene: NA

CDR3 protein: CASSDYWTENSYEQYF
CDR3 DNA: TGTGCCAGCAGTGATTATTGGACAGAGAATTCCTACGAGCAGTACTTC
clone size: NA
J gene: TRBJ2-7
V gene: TRBV6-1
D gene: NA

CDR3 protein: CASSMGRAYEQYF
CDR3 DNA: TGTGCCAGTAGTATGGGCAGGGCGTACGAGCAGTACTTC
clone size: NA
J gene: TRBJ2-7
V gene: TRBV19
D gene: NA

CDR3 protein: CASSLAFSGTQYF
CDR3 DNA: TGTGCCAGCAGTTTAGCCTTCTCAGGGACCCAGTACTTC
clone size: NA
J gene: TRBJ2-5
V gene: TRBV28
D gene: NA

CDR3 protein: CASSHILTGLDTEAFF
CDR3 DNA: TGTGCCAGCAGCCATATTTTGACAGGGCTAGACACTGAAGCTTTCTTT
clone size: NA
J gene: TRBJ1-1
V gene: TRBV16
D gene: TRBD1

CDR3 protein: CAWHNLTGRSYEQYF
CDR3 DNA: TGTGCCTGGCATAACCTGACAGGGCGCTCCTACGAGCAGTACTTC
clone size: NA
J gene: TRBJ2-7
V gene: TRBV30
D gene: TRBD1